This TCR beta chain was sequenced for a study of glioma-infiltrating T cells after dendritic cell vaccination. For the study at large: Patients received three intradermal dendritic cell vaccine injections at biweekly intervals.

The V gene's germline CDR1 is KGHSH and CDR2 LQKENI. Trimming shortened V by 2 bases and J by 1 base, and 11 bases separated the two germline ends. The CDR3 spans 15 residues. This clone has a single count. Measured with immunoSEQ multiplex PCR; TCRdb has only the in-frame clones, and not every one. Of 85,000 to 95,000 clones in the sample, approximately 84% are singletons; the top ten hold roughly 14%. The genes are TRBV18 and TRBJ1-1; D is uncertain. This sample comprised blood, obtained before dendritic cell vaccination. The TCR comes from a human donor with glioblastoma. The CDR3 region is CASSPGGQTNTEAFF. The CDR3 DNA is TGTGCCAGCTCACCAGGAGGGCAGACGAACACTGAAGCTTTCTTT.